The T cell receptor beta chain under discussion was sequenced for a study of TIL therapy for anti-PD-1-resistant metastatic lung cancer. At the level of the study: Median tumor PD-L1 proportion score was 5% to 7%. Most patients had lung adenocarcinoma; a few tumors were EGFR-mutant, two ALK-rearranged; half smoked currently or formerly. Findings and caveats of the study: The cohort had more treatment-naive, never-smoker and oncogene-addicted patients than typical.

The time point: pre-treatment sample, taken before nivolumab and TIL therapy. To note about this clone: The antigen is undetermined.

The immunoSEQ assay was v3. Sequencing depth was 2 million to 2.5 million read pairs for survey level, roughly 4.5-6.5 million for deep. Using immunoSEQ multiplex PCR, the repertoire was profiled, and TCRdb retains in-frame clones only, with some absent. The table includes approximately 50,000 clones, roughly four fifths detected once. The TCR comes from a person aged 30 to 80 with non-small cell lung cancer. The source was blood, collected at baseline.

The CDR3 DNA follows: TGTGCCAGCGCTTGGGCGGGGGGATTGAACACTGAAGCTTTCTTT. The encoded protein is CASAWAGGLNTEAFF. The genes are TRBV5-5 and TRBJ1-1, with D tentatively TRBD1 (5 bases). Trimming removed 7 bases at V and 0 bases at J, with 16 bases between. The V gene's germline CDR1 is SGHKS and CDR2 YYEKEE (reference sequence). This CDR3 comprises 15 residues. The complete variable domain, with remaining parts taken from reference TRBV5-5 and TRBJ1-1, reads DAGVTQSPTHLIKTRGQQVTLRCSPISGHKSVSWYQQVLGQGPQFIFQYYEKEERGRGNFPDRFSARQFPNYSSELNVNALLLGDSALYLCASAWAGGLNTEAFFGQGTRLTVV.